This T cell receptor (beta chain) was sequenced for a study of chemoradiotherapy in HPV16-positive cancers. The CDR3 spans 13 residues. CDR1 is ENHRY, CDR2 SYGVKD, per germline. Trimming stripped 2 bases from V and 3 bases from J, with 7 bases between. This clone is a singleton in its sample. The method was immunoSEQ multiplex PCR; TCRdb's version includes in-frame clones alone and lacks a portion of them. Of tens of thousands of clones in the sample, around 84% were seen once. The TCR sequence derives from a human donor with HPV-associated anogenital cancer. The chain has TRBV10-3 and TRBJ1-2, with D maybe TRBD1 (6 bases). Sequenced material: blood, taken from a patient who underwent chemoradiotherapy. The CDR3 reads CAISEGGHYGYTF. Written as DNA, the CDR3 is TGTGCCATCAGTGAGGGGGGGCACTATGGCTACACCTTC.